Each of the 3 T cell receptor beta chains below was sequenced from the same sample in a study of CD8 T cells in ankylosing spondylitis. Each CDR3 protein is one row after TCRdb ran MiXCR on the 5' RACE reads. The table includes roughly 250,000 distinct CDR3 sequences, around 9.2% detected once. Input material: blood, either unsorted or a sorted T cell fraction (not recorded which). The receptors originated from a male donor with ankylosing spondylitis or in good health (not recorded which).

This clonotype was counted a few times. The rearrangement joins TRBV27 to TRBJ2-3; D is ambiguous. This CDR3 region has 15 residues. Looked up from germline, CDR1 is MNHEY and CDR2 is SMNVEV (reference sequence). V lost 3 bases and J lost 0, with 10 bases in between. CDR3 sequence reads: CASSFRARSTDTQYF. CDR3 DNA sequence: TGTGCCAGCAGTTTCAGAGCCCGTAGCACAGATACGCAGTATTTT.

This clonotype was detected many times. The chain carries TRBV2 and TRBJ2-1, with 7 bases matching TRBD2. The germline V gene encodes CDR1 SNHLY and CDR2 FYNNEI. Germline trimming cut 5 bases from V and 5 bases from J; bases unmatched to any gene: 18. The CDR3 spans 18 residues. CDR3 coding DNA: TGTGCCAGCAGTCACAACGCCCCTACTAGCGCAAGTAACAATGAGCAGTTCTTC. Its translation: CASSHNAPTSASNNEQFF.

The rearrangement joins TRBV20-1 to TRBJ2-7; 10 nucleotides agree with TRBD2. CDR1 DFQATT and CDR2 SNEGSKA come from the germline V gene (reference sequence). V lost 1 base to trimming and J lost 3 bases; unmatched junction nucleotides: 12. The CDR3 runs to 17 residues. The CDR3 loop reads CSARGSQREGLYYEQYF. Written as DNA, the CDR3 is TGCAGTGCTAGAGGGAGCCAGCGGGAGGGCCTATACTACGAGCAGTACTTC.